This T cell receptor beta chain came from a study of blood T cell repertoires in COVID-19. Turning to the study itself: T cells, B-cell-depleted T cells, or PBMCs supplied cDNA or gDNA.

V was shortened by 2 bases and J by 10 bases, with 9 bases between the two germline ends. Germline CDR1 reads LNHDA; CDR2 reads SQIVND (reference sequence). The CDR3 is 12 amino acids. The repertoire was sequenced with immunoSEQ multiplex PCR; TCRdb's copy has only in-frame clones and lacks some. The table records roughly 100,000 clones, about 90% of them present only once. This clonotype originated in a human donor in a cohort sampled during active COVID-19. This sequence joins TRBV19 and TRBJ1-5, with D maybe TRBD1 (5 bases). Sequencing was done on a sample of peripheral blood. For the CDR3, the DNA is TGTGCCAGTAGTATATGGGGGGATCCCCAGCATTTT. Its translation is CASSIWGDPQHF.